The present TCR beta chain was sequenced within a study of identical twins. All donors were healthy, and all were Caucasian. With regard to this clonotype: The target antigen is unknown.

Notes on the study in general: Reduced insertions were recorded for abundant cord blood beta clonotypes, with no such pattern in memory repertoires. Excess twin sharing in beta out-of-frame sequences was weaker.

Each CDR3 protein is one row after TCRdb ran MiXCR on the 5' RACE reads. The sample consists of more than 1.5 million distinct CDR3 sequences, about 32% of them appearing once. CDR3 size: 13 residues. V dropped 3 bases and J dropped 7 bases, with 12 bases sitting between them. Germline CDR1 and CDR2: MDHEN and SYDVKM. The sequence was obtained from a newborn girl in good health. V and J are TRBV28 and TRBJ2-5; D call uncertain. Sequences were obtained from cord blood. The CDR3 reads CASSFVSGATQYF. CDR3 bases: TGTGCCAGCAGTTTTGTCTCTGGTGCGACCCAGTACTTC.